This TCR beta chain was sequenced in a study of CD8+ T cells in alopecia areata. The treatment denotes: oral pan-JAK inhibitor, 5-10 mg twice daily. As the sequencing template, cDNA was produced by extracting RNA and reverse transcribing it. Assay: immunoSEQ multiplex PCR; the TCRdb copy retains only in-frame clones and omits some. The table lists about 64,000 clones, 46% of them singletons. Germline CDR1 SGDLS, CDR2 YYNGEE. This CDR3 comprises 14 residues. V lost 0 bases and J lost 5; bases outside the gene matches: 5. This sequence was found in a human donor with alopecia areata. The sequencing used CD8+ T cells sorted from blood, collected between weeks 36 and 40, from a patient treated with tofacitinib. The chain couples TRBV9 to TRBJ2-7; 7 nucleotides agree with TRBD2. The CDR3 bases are TGTGCCAGCAGCGTAGAAGGGAGGGGCCACGAGCAGTACTTC. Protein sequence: CASSVEGRGHEQYF.